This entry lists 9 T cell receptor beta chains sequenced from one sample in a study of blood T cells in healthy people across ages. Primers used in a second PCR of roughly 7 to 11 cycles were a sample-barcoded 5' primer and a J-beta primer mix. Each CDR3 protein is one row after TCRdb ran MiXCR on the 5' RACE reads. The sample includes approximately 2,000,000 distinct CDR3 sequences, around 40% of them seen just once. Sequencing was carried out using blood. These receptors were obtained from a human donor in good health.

The CDR3 region is CASRAIADSNQPQHF. The DNA for the CDR3 is TGTGCCAGCAGAGCTATCGCAGATAGCAATCAGCCCCAGCATTTT. The chain couples TRBV7-2 to TRBJ1-5; D ambiguous. The CDR3 consists of 15 residues. V lost 6 bases and J lost 0, with 12 bases in between. From germline, CDR1 is SGHTA and CDR2 FQGNSA.

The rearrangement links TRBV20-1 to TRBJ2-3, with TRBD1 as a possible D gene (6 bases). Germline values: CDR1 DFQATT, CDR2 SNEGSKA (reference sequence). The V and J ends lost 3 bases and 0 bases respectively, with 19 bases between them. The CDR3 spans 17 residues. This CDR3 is CSASVGGVPTSTDTQYF. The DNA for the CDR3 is TGCAGTGCTAGTGTAGGGGGTGTCCCTACTAGCACAGATACGCAGTATTTT.

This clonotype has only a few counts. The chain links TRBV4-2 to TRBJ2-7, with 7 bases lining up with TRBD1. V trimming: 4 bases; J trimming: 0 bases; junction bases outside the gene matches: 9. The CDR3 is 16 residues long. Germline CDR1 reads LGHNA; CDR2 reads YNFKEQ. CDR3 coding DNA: TGTGCCAGCAGCCGGGAACTCCGGGACAGCTCCTACGAGCAGTACTTC. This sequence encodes CASSRELRDSSYEQYF.

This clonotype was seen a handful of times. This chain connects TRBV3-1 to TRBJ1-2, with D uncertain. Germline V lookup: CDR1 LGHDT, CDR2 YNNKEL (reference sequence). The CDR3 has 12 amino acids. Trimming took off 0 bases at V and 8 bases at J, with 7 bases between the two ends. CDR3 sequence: CASSQEFGGYTF. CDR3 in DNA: TGTGCCAGCAGCCAAGAGTTCGGAGGCTACACCTTC.

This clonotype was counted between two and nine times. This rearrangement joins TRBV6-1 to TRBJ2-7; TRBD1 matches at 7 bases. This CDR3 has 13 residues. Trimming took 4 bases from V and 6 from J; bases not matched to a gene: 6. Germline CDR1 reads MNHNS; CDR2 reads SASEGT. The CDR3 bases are TGTGCCAGCAGTGTCAACAGGGGCCCCGAGCAGTACTTC. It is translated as CASSVNRGPEQYF.

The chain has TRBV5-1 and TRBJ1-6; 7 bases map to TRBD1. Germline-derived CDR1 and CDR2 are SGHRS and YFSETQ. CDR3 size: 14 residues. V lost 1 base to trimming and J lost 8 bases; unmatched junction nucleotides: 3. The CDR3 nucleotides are TGCGCCAGCAGCTTGAACAGGGGTGATTCACCCCTCCACTTT. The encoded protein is CASSLNRGDSPLHF.

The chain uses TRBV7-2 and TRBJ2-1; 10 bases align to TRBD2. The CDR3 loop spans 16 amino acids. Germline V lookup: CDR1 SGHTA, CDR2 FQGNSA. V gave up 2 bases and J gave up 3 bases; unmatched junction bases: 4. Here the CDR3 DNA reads TGTGCCAGCAGCTTATGGACTAGCGGAGTCTACAATGAGCAGTTCTTC. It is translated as CASSLWTSGVYNEQFF. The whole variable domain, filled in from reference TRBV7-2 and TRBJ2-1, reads GAGVSQSPSNKVTEKGKDVELRCDPISGHTALYWYRQSLGQGLEFLIYFQGNSAPDKSGLPSDRFSAERTGGSVSTLTIQRTQQEDSAVYLCASSLWTSGVYNEQFFGPGTRLTVL.

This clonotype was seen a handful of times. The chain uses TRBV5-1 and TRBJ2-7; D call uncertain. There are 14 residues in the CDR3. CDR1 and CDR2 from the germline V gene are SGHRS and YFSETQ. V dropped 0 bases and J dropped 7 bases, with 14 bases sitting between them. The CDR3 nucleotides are TGCGCCAGCAGCTTGGAGGGCCCGCTTGGGGAGCAGTACTTC. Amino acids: CASSLEGPLGEQYF. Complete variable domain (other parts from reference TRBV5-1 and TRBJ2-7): KAGVTQTPRYLIKTRGQQVTLSCSPISGHRSVSWYQQTPGQGLQFLFEYFSETQRNKGNFPGRFSGRQFSNSRSEMNVSTLELGDSALYLCASSLEGPLGEQYFGPGTRLTVT.

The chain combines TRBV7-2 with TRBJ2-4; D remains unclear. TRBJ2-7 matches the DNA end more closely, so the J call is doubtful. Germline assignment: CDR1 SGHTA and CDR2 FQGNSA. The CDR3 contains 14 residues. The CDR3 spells CASRVGNPPYEQYF. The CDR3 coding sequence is TGTGCCAGCAGAGTGGGGAATCCCCCATACGAGCAGTACTTC.